Here is one T cell receptor (beta chain) with its context. V was shortened by 4 bases and J by 8 bases, with 10 bases between the two germline ends. Germline lookup yields CDR1 SGDLS and CDR2 YYNGEE. The CDR3 is 12 amino acids. These data are taken from a study of blood T cell repertoires in COVID-19. In the study overall: The United States, Italy and Spain supplied acute and convalescent COVID-19 samples. PBMCs, B-cell-depleted T cells, or T cells provided the cDNA or gDNA that made up the material.

How the authors handled the data: Nucleated cell number was recorded as an estimate derived from reference gene primer amplification. Clones were sequenced by immunoSEQ multiplex PCR, and TCRdb holds only the in-frame ones, with some missing. D and trimming were read from the DNA, whereas the V and J calls and clone size are those reported in that table. The profile shows roughly 74,000 clones, around 88% of them singletons. Sequencing used peripheral blood. The rearrangement uses TRBV9 and TRBJ1-3; D is undetermined. The clonotype comes from an elderly woman with active or convalescent COVID-19. CDR3 loop: CASSPLPDTIYF. The CDR3 DNA sequence: TGTGCCAGCAGCCCCCTCCCAGACACCATATATTTT.